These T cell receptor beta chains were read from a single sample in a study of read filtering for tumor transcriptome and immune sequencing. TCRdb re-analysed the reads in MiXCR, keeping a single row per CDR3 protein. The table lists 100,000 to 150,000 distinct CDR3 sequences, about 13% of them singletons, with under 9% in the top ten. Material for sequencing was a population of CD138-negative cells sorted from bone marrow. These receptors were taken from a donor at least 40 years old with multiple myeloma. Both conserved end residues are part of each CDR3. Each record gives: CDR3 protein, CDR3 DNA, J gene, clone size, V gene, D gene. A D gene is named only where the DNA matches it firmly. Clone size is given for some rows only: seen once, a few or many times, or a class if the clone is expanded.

CASMFRAETYNEQFF	TGTGCCAGTATGTTCCGAGCGGAGACTTACAATGAGCAGTTCTTC	TRBJ2-1	many	TRBV19	NA
CASRNLVGPYNEQFF	TGTGCCAGCAGGAACCTAGTAGGTCCATACAATGAGCAGTTCTTC	TRBJ2-1	many	TRBV6-6	NA
CASSVDTEGNEQFF	TGTGCCAGCAGCGTAGACACTGAGGGTAATGAGCAGTTCTTC	TRBJ2-1	many	TRBV9	NA
CSARVYQGPTYNEQFF	TGCAGTGCTAGAGTTTATCAGGGGCCTACATACAATGAGCAGTTCTTC	TRBJ2-1	many	TRBV20-1	NA
CSALYLDKGNTIYF	TGCAGTGCTCTCTACCTTGATAAGGGAAACACCATATATTTT	TRBJ1-3	few	TRBV20-1	NA
CASSLKPGSTHTDTQYF	TGTGCCAGCAGCTTGAAACCGGGATCCACCCACACAGATACGCAGTATTTT	TRBJ2-3	many	TRBV11-3	NA
CSGGTGDHNTEAFF	TGCAGCGGTGGGACAGGGGACCATAACACTGAAGCTTTCTTT	TRBJ1-1	many	TRBV29-1	TRBD1
CASSRRGMNTEAFF	TGTGCCAGCAGTCGACGGGGGATGAACACTGAAGCTTTCTTT	TRBJ1-1	few	TRBV6-5	NA
CASSPLGPRNEQYF	TGTGCCAGCAGCCCCCTCGGCCCCCGGAACGAGCAGTACTTC	TRBJ2-7	many	TRBV27	NA
CASSRERGREYNEQFF	TGTGCCAGCAGCCGGGAGCGCGGGAGGGAATACAATGAGCAGTTCTTC	TRBJ2-1	many	TRBV4-2	TRBD2
CASSVTSGRPTDTQYF	TGTGCCAGCAGCGTGACTAGCGGGAGGCCGACAGATACGCAGTATTTT	TRBJ2-3	many	TRBV7-8	TRBD2
CASSLGGQQVYGYTF	TGCGCCAGCAGCTTGGGGGGACAGCAAGTCTATGGCTACACCTTC	TRBJ1-2	few	TRBV5-1	TRBD1
CSARDLSEQFF	TGCAGTGCTAGAGATCTGAGTGAGCAGTTCTTC	TRBJ2-1	many	TRBV20-1	NA
CAISGSSSLADNEQFF	TGTGCCATCAGTGGTTCCTCGAGCCTAGCGGACAATGAGCAGTTCTTC	TRBJ2-1	many	TRBV10-3	TRBD2
CASSLTGGGQPQHF	TGTGCCAGCAGCCTGACAGGGGGCGGGCAGCCCCAGCATTTT	TRBJ1-5	few	TRBV11-2	TRBD1
CASGLVREQYF	TGTGCTAGTGGTTTGGTGAGGGAGCAGTACTTC	TRBJ2-7	NA	TRBV12-5	NA